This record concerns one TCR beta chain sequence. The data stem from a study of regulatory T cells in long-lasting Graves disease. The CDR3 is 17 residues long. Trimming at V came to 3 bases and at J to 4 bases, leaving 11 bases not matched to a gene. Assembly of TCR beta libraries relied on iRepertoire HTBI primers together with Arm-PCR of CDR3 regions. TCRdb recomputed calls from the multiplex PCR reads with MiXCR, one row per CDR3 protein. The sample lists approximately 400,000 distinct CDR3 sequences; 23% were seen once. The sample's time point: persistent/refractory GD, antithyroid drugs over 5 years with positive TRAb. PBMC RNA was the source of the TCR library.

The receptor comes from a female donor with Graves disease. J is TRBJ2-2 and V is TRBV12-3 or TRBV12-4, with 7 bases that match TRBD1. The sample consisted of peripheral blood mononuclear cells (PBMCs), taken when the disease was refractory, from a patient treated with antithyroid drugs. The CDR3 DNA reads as TGTGCCAGCAGTTTCCTAAACGACAGGGAAGGCACCGGGGAGCTGTTTTTT. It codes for CASSFLNDREGTGELFF.